The 21 T cell receptor beta chains listed next were all sequenced from one sample in a study of blood T cell repertoires in COVID-19. Only in-frame clones appear in the TCRdb table, and some are missing; sequencing was by immunoSEQ multiplex PCR. Of around 250,000 clones in the sample, under 90% were seen once. The sequencing input was peripheral blood. These receptors all come from a woman between 18 and 30 years old with acute or convalescent COVID-19.

This clone was found a few times. The chain joins TRBV28 to TRBJ2-1; TRBD1 aligns across 7 bases. V trimming: 4 bases; J trimming: 4 bases; junction bases outside the gene matches: 13. Germline V gives CDR1 MDHEN, CDR2 SYDVKM. The CDR3 contains 17 residues. For the CDR3, the DNA is TGTGCCAGCAGTTCTCTGACCCACAGGGGTTCATACAATGAGCAGTTCTTC. Translating it yields CASSSLTHRGSYNEQFF. Full variable domain (rest looked up from reference TRBV28 and TRBJ2-1): DVKVTQSSRYLVKRTGEKVFLECVQDMDHENMFWYRQDPGLGLRLIYFSYDVKMKEKGDIPEGYSVSREKKERFSLILESASTNQTSMYLCASSSLTHRGSYNEQFFGPGTRLTVL.

The CDR3 sequence is CASSLLVAGGPGELFF. Here the CDR3 DNA reads TGTGCCAGCAGTTTATTAGTAGCGGGAGGCCCCGGGGAGCTGTTTTTT. V and J are TRBV28 and TRBJ2-2; 10 bases are shared with TRBD2. The CDR3 contains 16 residues. Germline trimming cut 1 base from V and 6 bases from J; bases unmatched to any gene: 5. CDR1 and CDR2 (germline): MDHEN, SYDVKM.

The table lists this clone with a count of one. This rearrangement joins TRBV7-9 to TRBJ2-4, with D perhaps TRBD1 (6 bases). The germline V gene has CDR1 SEHNR and CDR2 FQNEAQ (reference sequence). The ends were cut back, 5 bases at V and 7 bases at J, with 15 bases in the middle. The CDR3 is 14 amino acids. The chain's CDR3 is CASSTGQLSNIQYF. Here the CDR3 DNA reads TGTGCCAGCAGCACAGGACAGCTAAGTAACATTCAGTACTTC.

The gene calls are TRBV9 and TRBJ2-5, with TRBD2 as a possible D gene (6 bases). Deletions cut 0 bases from V and 2 bases from J, with 8 bases between. Germline CDR1 reads SGDLS; CDR2 reads YYNGEE. CDR3 size: 14 residues. The chain's CDR3 is CASSVVGGQETQYF. The CDR3 coding sequence is TGTGCCAGCAGCGTAGTAGGAGGGCAAGAGACCCAGTACTTC. The whole variable domain, filled in from reference TRBV9 and TRBJ2-5, reads DSGVTQTPKHLITATGQRVTLRCSPRSGDLSVYWYQQSLDQGLQFLIQYYNGEERAKGNILERFSAQQFPDLHSELNLSSLELGDSALYFCASSVVGGQETQYFGPGTRLLVL.

V and J are TRBV2 and TRBJ1-2; maybe TRBD1 (5 bases). The V gene lost 7 bases and the J gene lost 2 bases, with 23 bases spanning the gap. The CDR3 length is 17 residues. Germline V gene sequence: CDR1 SNHLY, CDR2 FYNNEI. CDR3 loop: CASNGQGHNSGNYGYTF. CDR3 nucleotides: TGTGCCAGCAACGGACAAGGACACAACTCGGGCAACTATGGCTACACCTTC. The variable domain in full, completed from reference TRBV2 and TRBJ1-2, reads EPEVTQTPSHQVTQMGQEVILRCVPISNHLYFYWYRQILGQKVEFLVSFYNNEISEKSEIFDDQFSVERPDGSNFTLKIRSTKLEDSAMYFCASNGQGHNSGNYGYTFGSGTRLTVV.

This chain links TRBV7-9 with TRBJ1-3; 7 bases match TRBD1. The CDR3 runs to 15 residues. The junction had 9 bases not matched to a gene; V was cut back by 5 bases and J by 5 bases. Germline-derived CDR1 and CDR2 are SEHNR and FQNEAQ (reference sequence). The CDR3 DNA is TGTGCCAGCAGCCCCGGGACAGATTTTCGAAACACCATATATTTT. Its protein product is CASSPGTDFRNTIYF.

This sequence joins TRBV6-5 and TRBJ1-1; maybe TRBD1 (6 bases). This CDR3 is built from 14 residues. V was clipped by 7 bases and J by 4 bases, with 16 bases between them. Germline V gene sequence: CDR1 MNHEY, CDR2 SVGAGI. The chain's CDR3 is CASKNDRPGTEAFF. The DNA for the CDR3 is TGTGCCAGCAAGAACGACAGGCCGGGCACTGAAGCTTTCTTT.

The chain links TRBV6-5 to TRBJ2-5, with D possibly TRBD2 on 6 matching bases. The CDR3 is 15 residues long. Germline CDR1 reads MNHEY; CDR2 reads SVGAGI. V was shortened by 0 bases and J by 5 bases, with 13 bases between the two germline ends. This chain's CDR3 is CASSYSLEGRETQYF. CDR3 bases: TGTGCCAGCAGTTACTCGTTGGAGGGGCGGGAGACCCAGTACTTC.

This clone was picked up one time. CDR3 sequence: CASSVGGSDTGELFF. CDR3 nucleotide sequence: TGTGCCAGCAGCGTAGGCGGGAGTGACACCGGGGAGCTGTTTTTT. This rearrangement joins TRBV9 to TRBJ2-2; 7 bases agree with TRBD2. Germline values: CDR1 SGDLS, CDR2 YYNGEE. The CDR3 is made up of 15 amino acids. The J segment lost 3 bases and the V segment lost 0 bases, leaving 2 bases of the junction unmatched.

The rearrangement joins TRBV11-3 to TRBJ1-6, with 9 nucleotides matching TRBD1. The CDR3 spans 17 residues. The trim removed 6 bases at V and 0 bases at J, leaving 6 bases unmatched. CDR1 and CDR2 (germline): SGHNT, YENEEA. The CDR3, as DNA: TGTGCCAGCAGTTCTGGACAGGGGTGCTCCTATAATTCACCCCTCCACTTT. Amino acids: CASSSGQGCSYNSPLHF.

The CDR3 nucleotides read TGTGCCAGCAGTTTAGGGGACAGGGGCTTCGATGAAAAACTGTTTTTT. It is translated as CASSLGDRGFDEKLFF. The chain recombines TRBV28 with TRBJ1-4, with 10 bases aligning to TRBD1. Germline V gene lookup returns CDR1 MDHEN and CDR2 SYDVKM. The CDR3 contains 16 residues. After removal of 2 bases from V and 6 bases from J, the junction contained 6 bases not matched to a gene.

The chain employs TRBV9 and TRBJ2-3; TRBD2 agrees at 11 bases. Germline CDR1 is SGDLS and CDR2 is YYNGEE. V lost 4 bases, J lost 0 bases, and 7 bases stayed unmatched. The CDR3 is 17 residues long. CDR3 in DNA: TGTGCCAGCAGCCCGGGGACTAGCGGAACTAGCACAGATACGCAGTATTTT. It codes for CASSPGTSGTSTDTQYF. The whole variable domain, filled in from reference TRBV9 and TRBJ2-3, reads DSGVTQTPKHLITATGQRVTLRCSPRSGDLSVYWYQQSLDQGLQFLIQYYNGEERAKGNILERFSAQQFPDLHSELNLSSLELGDSALYFCASSPGTSGTSTDTQYFGPGTRLTVL.

The chain couples TRBV19 to TRBJ1-2; TRBD1 might be the D (6 bases). This CDR3 region has 13 residues. CDR1 is LNHDA, CDR2 SQIVND, per germline (reference sequence). Trimming took 8 bases from V and 4 from J, leaving 14 bases between them. The CDR3 DNA sequence: TGTGCCAGTCAGACAGGTTCCACCTATGGCTACACCTTC. Amino acids: CASQTGSTYGYTF.

CDR3 amino acids: CASSQSGGYNEQFF. The CDR3 nucleotides are TGCGCCAGCAGTCAATCGGGGGGGTACAATGAGCAGTTCTTC. The chain employs TRBV23-1 and TRBJ2-1; 7 nucleotides line up with TRBD2. TRBV23-1 is placed among ORFs of uncertain function. This CDR3 comprises 14 residues. V lost 0 bases, J lost 4 bases, and 0 bases stayed unmatched.

About this clone: A much larger clone differs by one base, so this may be a read error. The gene calls are TRBV7-2 and TRBJ2-7; TRBD1 agrees at 9 bases. CDR1 is SGHTA and CDR2 is FQGNSA in the germline V gene. The ends lost 5 bases at V and 2 bases at J; junction bases unmatched: 4. CDR3 size: 14 residues. CDR3 bases: TGTGCCAGCAGCCCCCGACAGGGGGCCTACGAGCAGTACTTC. Protein product: CASSPRQGAYEQYF.

This chain joins TRBV11-2 and TRBJ2-1; 7 nucleotides align to TRBD1. The V gene end was trimmed by 6 bases and the J gene end by 0 bases; junction bases not matched to a gene: 2. CDR1 and CDR2 (germline): SGHAT, FQNNGV. The CDR3 loop spans 14 amino acids. The CDR3 sequence is CASRGTVSYNEQFF. CDR3 nucleotide sequence: TGTGCCAGCAGGGGGACAGTCTCCTACAATGAGCAGTTCTTC.

J is TRBJ2-2 and V is TRBV7-2; TRBD2 matches 13 bases. Germline values: CDR1 SGHTA, CDR2 FQGNSA. V was pared by 5 bases and J by 7 bases, with 7 bases of the junction left unmatched. The CDR3 covers 16 residues. The CDR3 here is CASSPTGLAGIGELFF. DNA of the CDR3: TGTGCCAGCAGCCCCACGGGACTAGCGGGAATCGGGGAGCTGTTTTTT.

CDR3 sequence reads: CASRAEAGGPYEQYF. The CDR3 region has the DNA TGTGCCAGCAGAGCGGAAGCGGGAGGGCCCTACGAGCAGTACTTC. The chain employs TRBV27 and TRBJ2-7; 10 nucleotides match TRBD2. CDR1 and CDR2 from the germline V gene are MNHEY and SMNVEV (reference sequence). The CDR3 is 15 residues long. V shed 6 bases and J 2 bases; nucleotides not matched to a gene: 7.

The chain employs TRBV6-5 and TRBJ1-5; 7 bases are shared with TRBD1. Germline-derived CDR1 and CDR2 are MNHEY and SVGAGI. The CDR3 spans 14 residues. J was trimmed by 5 bases and V by 6 bases; bases with no gene match: 7. This chain's CDR3 is CASSPTGLDQPQHF. In DNA, the CDR3 is TGTGCCAGCAGCCCGACAGGGCTCGATCAGCCCCAGCATTTT.

The chain is built from TRBV5-6 and TRBJ2-1; D is uncertain. Trimming removed 0 bases from V and 8 bases from J, with 15 bases in between. CDR1 SGHDT and CDR2 YYEEEE come from the germline V gene. The CDR3 runs 15 residues. CDR3 sequence: CASSLEARGWDEQFF. DNA for the CDR3: TGTGCCAGCAGCTTGGAGGCTAGAGGATGGGATGAGCAGTTCTTC.

The chain recombines TRBV30 with TRBJ1-2, with TRBD1 matching 9 bases. Per the germline V gene, CDR1 is GTSNPN and CDR2 is SVGIG (reference sequence). V lost 1 base, J lost 6 bases, and 3 bases stayed unmatched. The CDR3 sequence is 13 residues long. In DNA form, the CDR3 reads TGTGCCTGGAGTGGGACAGGGGTTAATGGCTACACCTTC. This sequence encodes CAWSGTGVNGYTF. Filled out from reference TRBV30 and TRBJ1-2, the complete variable domain reads SQTIHQWPATLVQPVGSPLSLECTVEGTSNPNLYWYRQAAGRGLQLLFYSVGIGQISSEVPQNLSASRPQDRQFILSSKKLLLSDSGFYLCAWSGTGVNGYTFGSGTRLTVV.